The 18 T cell receptor beta chains below come from one sample, sequenced in a study of blood T cell dynamics during melanoma immunotherapy. Assay used: immunoSEQ multiplex PCR; TCRdb lists only in-frame clones, some missing. The sample contains 3,000 to 4,500 clones, 97% of which appear only once. Time point here: pre-treatment baseline. Sequencing was performed on effector memory CD8+ T cells from blood, taken from a patient treated with checkpoint blockade. The receptors were sampled from a human donor with melanoma.

The chain uses TRBV10-3 and TRBJ2-1; 7 nucleotides agree with TRBD1. There are 21 residues in the CDR3. The junction had 21 bases not matched to a gene; V was cut back by 2 bases and J by 2 bases. CDR1 ENHRY and CDR2 SYGVKD come from the germline V gene. The DNA for the CDR3 is TGTGCCATCAGTGAGCTCCGTCAGGGTCGAGGGGGCCACAATCCCTACAATGAGCAGTTCTTC. Its translation is CAISELRQGRGGHNPYNEQFF.

This clone is a singleton in its sample. This chain connects TRBV19 to TRBJ1-1; D gene uncertain. The V end lost 7 bases, the J end lost 6 bases, and 15 bases lay between the germline ends. The CDR3 length is 13 residues. Germline-derived CDR1 and CDR2 are LNHDA and SQIVND (reference sequence). The CDR3: CASKPDGPPEAFF. CDR3 bases: TGTGCCAGTAAACCTGACGGGCCCCCTGAAGCTTTCTTT.

V is TRBV28 and J is TRBJ2-7; TRBD1 or TRBD2 may be the D gene (5 bases each). V shed 6 bases and J shed 3 bases, with 15 bases lying between them. The CDR3 runs 14 residues. CDR1 is MDHEN, CDR2 SYDVKM, per germline. The CDR3: CASRMGRTRYEQYF. The CDR3 DNA follows: TGTGCCAGCAGGATGGGGCGGACTCGCTACGAGCAGTACTTC.

The V call is TRBV6-6, the J call TRBJ1-5; D is undetermined. CDR1 MNHNY and CDR2 SVGAGI come from the germline V gene (reference sequence). The CDR3 is 16 residues long. V dropped 0 bases and J dropped 5 bases, with 14 bases sitting between them. This CDR3 is CASSYSSAGGDQPQHF. The DNA for the CDR3 is TGTGCCAGCAGTTACTCGAGTGCCGGAGGCGATCAGCCCCAGCATTTT.

V is TRBV4-1 and J is TRBJ2-1; D possibly matches TRBD1 or TRBD2 (5 bases each). The CDR3 covers 11 residues. Trimming left V 4 bases short and J 10 bases short, with 8 bases between. In germline, CDR1 is MGHRA, CDR2 YSYEKL. The CDR3 coding sequence is TGCGCCAGCAGCCGCGAGGGGGAGCAGTTCTTC. Amino acid sequence: CASSREGEQFF.

The chain carries TRBV7-8 and TRBJ2-3; 14 nucleotides line up with TRBD2. Trimming removed 5 bases from V and 3 bases from J; junction bases left unmatched: 10. There are 18 residues in the CDR3. In germline, CDR1 is SGHVS, CDR2 FQNEAQ. The CDR3 is CASSATSGRAGGTDTQYF. The CDR3 DNA reads as TGTGCCAGCAGCGCGACTAGCGGGAGGGCCGGGGGGACAGATACGCAGTATTTT.

The chain couples TRBV27 to TRBJ2-3; 8 bases line up with TRBD1. The CDR3 length is 15 residues. Germline lookup yields CDR1 MNHEY and CDR2 SMNVEV (reference sequence). J was trimmed by 1 base and V by 7 bases; bases with no gene match: 7. CDR3 DNA sequence: TGTGCCAGCATAAGCAGGGGGCGCCGCACAGATACGCAGTATTTT. Residues: CASISRGRRTDTQYF.

The chain recombines TRBV7-6 with TRBJ2-1; 7 bases line up with TRBD1. Per germline, CDR1 SGHVS and CDR2 FNYEAQ. This CDR3 is 16 amino acids long. J gave up 0 bases and V 5 bases, and 7 bases lay outside the gene matches. CDR3 residues: CASSDRVLSSYNEQFF. The DNA for the CDR3 is TGTGCCAGCAGCGACAGGGTACTTAGCTCCTACAATGAGCAGTTCTTC. The complete variable domain, with remaining parts taken from reference TRBV7-6 and TRBJ2-1, reads GAGVSQSPRYKVTKRGQDVALRCDPISGHVSLYWYRQALGQGPEFLTYFNYEAQQDKSGLPNDRFSAERPEGSISTLTIQRTEQRDSAMYRCASSDRVLSSYNEQFFGPGTRLTVL.

The CDR3 here is CASSRPTDYSNQPQHF. In DNA, the CDR3 is TGTGCCAGCAGTCGACCGACAGATTATAGCAATCAGCCCCAGCATTTT. V is TRBV28 and J is TRBJ1-5, with a possible D match to TRBD1 (5 bases). Trimming removed 5 bases from V and 0 bases from J, with 14 bases in between. The V gene's germline CDR1 is MDHEN and CDR2 SYDVKM. This CDR3 is 16 amino acids long.

The V gene is TRBV28, the J gene TRBJ2-7, with TRBD1 as a possible D gene (6 bases). Germline V gives CDR1 MDHEN, CDR2 SYDVKM. V was pared by 3 bases and J by 2 bases, with 11 bases between. The CDR3 totals 14 residues. The CDR3 nucleotides are TGTGCCAGCAGTTTTGAGGGGGTTCCCTACGAGCAGTACTTC. As protein: CASSFEGVPYEQYF.

The V call is TRBV28, the J call TRBJ1-2, with D unclear. Germline V lookup: CDR1 MDHEN, CDR2 SYDVKM. The germline V and J ends were trimmed by 2 bases and 4 bases, with 11 bases remaining between them. The length of the CDR3 is 14 residues. CDR3 sequence reads: CASSLPGVGYGYTF. CDR3 DNA: TGTGCCAGCAGTTTACCGGGCGTCGGCTATGGCTACACCTTC.

The CDR3 spells CASSAVWTDSYEQYF. The CDR3 DNA sequence: TGTGCCAGCAGTGCTGTGTGGACGGATTCCTACGAGCAGTACTTC. This chain links TRBV6-1 with TRBJ2-7, with no clear D. CDR1 MNHNS and CDR2 SASEGT come from the germline V gene. The ends were cut back, 4 bases at V and 1 base at J, with 14 bases in the middle. The CDR3 runs to 15 residues.

This chain uses TRBV28 with TRBJ1-1; TRBD1 agrees at 7 bases. The CDR3 loop spans 16 amino acids. Germline CDR1 reads MDHEN; CDR2 reads SYDVKM. V dropped 0 bases and J dropped 2; count of bases not matched to a gene: 6. This chain's CDR3 is CASSLWAGGTNTEAFF. CDR3 coding DNA: TGTGCCAGCAGTTTATGGGCAGGGGGAACCAACACTGAAGCTTTCTTT. The full variable domain, its missing parts supplied by reference TRBV28 and TRBJ1-1, is DVKVTQSSRYLVKRTGEKVFLECVQDMDHENMFWYRQDPGLGLRLIYFSYDVKMKEKGDIPEGYSVSREKKERFSLILESASTNQTSMYLCASSLWAGGTNTEAFFGQGTRLTVV.

The CDR3 reads CASSLGTASYEQYF. For the CDR3, the DNA is TGTGCCAGCAGCTTAGGGACAGCCTCCTACGAGCAGTACTTC. The V and J genes are TRBV7-6 and TRBJ2-5; D may be TRBD1 (6 bases). The closer fit of TRBJ2-7 to the DNA end suggests the J call may be wrong. Per the germline V gene, CDR1 is SGHVS and CDR2 is FNYEAQ. CDR3 length: 14 amino acids.

The chain uses TRBV28 and TRBJ2-7; 8 nucleotides agree with TRBD2. Germline assignment: CDR1 MDHEN and CDR2 SYDVKM. V was pared by 6 bases and J by 0 bases, with 10 bases of the junction left unmatched. The CDR3 has 16 amino acids. This CDR3 is CASSHSLAGGSYEQYF. CDR3 sequence (DNA): TGTGCCAGCAGCCATTCCCTAGCGGGTGGCTCCTACGAGCAGTACTTC.

The chain is built from TRBV28 and TRBJ2-7; 9 bases align to TRBD2. CDR1 MDHEN and CDR2 SYDVKM come from the germline V gene. V was clipped by 5 bases and J by 0 bases; unmatched bases: 2. CDR3 length equals 14 residues. The CDR3 bases are TGTGCCAGCAGTATTAGCGGGAGCTCCTACGAGCAGTACTTC. Encoded protein: CASSISGSSYEQYF.

V and J are TRBV12-5 and TRBJ2-1; 7 positions agree with TRBD2. Germline CDR1 LGHNT, CDR2 FRNRAP. The CDR3 covers 14 residues. Unmatched junction bases numbered 9, after V lost 6 bases and J lost 7 bases. CDR3 DNA: TGTGCTAGTGGGAAAGCGGGGACCCTGAATGAGCAGTTCTTC. Protein: CASGKAGTLNEQFF.

The chain links TRBV4-1 to TRBJ1-3; a weak D match, TRBD1 (6 bases). CDR1 MGHRA and CDR2 YSYEKL come from the germline V gene. This CDR3 has 16 residues. Trimming pared 2 bases from V and 2 bases from J, leaving 13 bases between. The CDR3 DNA sequence: TGCGCCAGCAGCCAACCGAACAGGGCGACTGGAAACACCATATATTTT. Protein sequence: CASSQPNRATGNTIYF.